This is a list of T cell receptor beta chains from one sample in a study of early T cells in non-severe SARS-CoV-2 infection. From the 5' RACE reads, TCRdb called clonotypes with MiXCR, one entry per CDR3 protein. This repertoire shows around 50,000 distinct CDR3 sequences, 10% to 15% found once; its top ten account for roughly a tenth. Sequenced input: whole blood. The receptors were gathered from an adult who was a healthcare worker with PCR-confirmed SARS-CoV-2 infection or an uninfected control (not recorded which). Both conserved end residues are part of each CDR3. Each record gives: CDR3 DNA, CDR3 protein, clone size, D gene, J gene, CDR3 length, V gene. The D gene is left open where the match is weak. Clone size is not always given. Where it is, it says once, few, many or a class for expanded clones.

CDR3 DNA: TGTGCTAGTGGTACACAGGCATCTAGCACAGATACGCAGTATTTT
CDR3 protein: CASGTQASSTDTQYF
clone size: .
D gene: .
J gene: TRBJ2-3
CDR3 length: 15
V gene: TRBV12-5

CDR3 DNA: TGCAGTGCTCAACGGACTAGCGCCCACGAGCAGTACTTC
CDR3 protein: CSAQRTSAHEQYF
clone size: many
D gene: TRBD2
J gene: TRBJ2-7
CDR3 length: 13
V gene: TRBV20-1

CDR3 DNA: TGCGCCAGCAGCGCGGGGACAGGGCGTTACAATGAGCAGTTCTTC
CDR3 protein: CASSAGTGRYNEQFF
clone size: many
D gene: TRBD1
J gene: TRBJ2-1
CDR3 length: 15
V gene: TRBV5-1

CDR3 DNA: TGTGCCAGCAGCTTGCTACAGGGCTACGAGCAGTACTTC
CDR3 protein: CASSLLQGYEQYF
clone size: many
D gene: .
J gene: TRBJ2-7
CDR3 length: 13
V gene: TRBV12-3/TRBV12-4

CDR3 DNA: TGTGCCAGCAGTTCCCTAGTGGCAGGTAACACTGAAGCTTTCTTT
CDR3 protein: CASSSLVAGNTEAFF
clone size: .
D gene: .
J gene: TRBJ1-1
CDR3 length: 15
V gene: TRBV6-2/TRBV6-3

CDR3 DNA: TGCAGTGCTAAGACAGGGCTTCCGTATGGCTACACCTTC
CDR3 protein: CSAKTGLPYGYTF
clone size: .
D gene: TRBD1
J gene: TRBJ1-2
CDR3 length: 13
V gene: TRBV20-1

CDR3 DNA: TGTGCCTGGAGTGTATATCCGTCGGATACGCAGTATTTT
CDR3 protein: CAWSVYPSDTQYF
clone size: .
D gene: .
J gene: TRBJ2-3
CDR3 length: 13
V gene: TRBV30

CDR3 DNA: TGTGCCAGCAGCCCAGGACAGGGTCGGGGCGAGCAGTACTTC
CDR3 protein: CASSPGQGRGEQYF
clone size: .
D gene: TRBD1
J gene: TRBJ2-7
CDR3 length: 14
V gene: TRBV12-3/TRBV12-4

CDR3 DNA: TGCAGCGTTGAACCGGGACAGGCCTATGGCTACACCTTC
CDR3 protein: CSVEPGQAYGYTF
clone size: many
D gene: TRBD1
J gene: TRBJ1-2
CDR3 length: 13
V gene: TRBV29-1

CDR3 DNA: TGTGCCAGCAGCCCCCAGGCGGGATTTGCCTACGAGCAGTACTTC
CDR3 protein: CASSPQAGFAYEQYF
clone size: .
D gene: .
J gene: TRBJ2-7
CDR3 length: 15
V gene: TRBV7-8

CDR3 DNA: TGTGCCAGCAGTCCAACCGGGACAGGGAAACCCGAGCAGTACTTC
CDR3 protein: CASSPTGTGKPEQYF
clone size: few
D gene: TRBD1
J gene: TRBJ2-7
CDR3 length: 15
V gene: TRBV6-5

CDR3 DNA: TGCGCCAGCAGCCCCGGGGGGGCGGGTTTTTACAATGAGCAGTTCTTC
CDR3 protein: CASSPGGAGFYNEQFF
clone size: many
D gene: TRBD2
J gene: TRBJ2-1
CDR3 length: 16
V gene: TRBV5-1

CDR3 DNA: TGTGCCAGCAGTTACGCCGGAGATACGCAGTATTTT
CDR3 protein: CASSYAGDTQYF
clone size: few
D gene: .
J gene: TRBJ2-3
CDR3 length: 12
V gene: TRBV27

CDR3 DNA: TGTGCCAGCAGTGACAGCGGGAGCACAGATACGCAGTATTTT
CDR3 protein: CASSDSGSTDTQYF
clone size: .
D gene: .
J gene: TRBJ2-3
CDR3 length: 14
V gene: TRBV6-4

CDR3 DNA: TGTGCCAGCAAAACAGGGGCCGGCTACACCTTC
CDR3 protein: CASKTGAGYTF
clone size: many
D gene: TRBD1
J gene: TRBJ1-2
CDR3 length: 11
V gene: TRBV7-9

CDR3 DNA: TGTGCCAGCAGCCAAGATCTTGGGGGACAATTCGCATCAAGGTACAATGAGCAGTTCTTC
CDR3 protein: CASSQDLGGQFASRYNEQFF
clone size: .
D gene: .
J gene: TRBJ2-1
CDR3 length: 20
V gene: TRBV4-2

CDR3 DNA: TGCGCCAGCAGCTTGGCGGTAGCGGGGGGCCTGAAAGAGACCCAGTACTTC
CDR3 protein: CASSLAVAGGLKETQYF
clone size: .
D gene: TRBD2
J gene: TRBJ2-5
CDR3 length: 17
V gene: TRBV5-1

CDR3 DNA: TGTGCCAGCAGGCCCGAGGTGGCGGGAGCGAATGAGCAGTTCTTC
CDR3 protein: CASRPEVAGANEQFF
clone size: many
D gene: TRBD2
J gene: TRBJ2-1
CDR3 length: 15
V gene: TRBV7-2

CDR3 DNA: TGTGCCAGCAGCGCACAGGGAAGGGACTCTGGGGCCAACGTCCTGACTTTC
CDR3 protein: CASSAQGRDSGANVLTF
clone size: many
D gene: .
J gene: TRBJ2-6
CDR3 length: 17
V gene: TRBV7-3

CDR3 DNA: TGTGCCAGCAGCGTAGATTTTCCCGGGGGCACCGGGGAGCTGTTTTTT
CDR3 protein: CASSVDFPGGTGELFF
clone size: many
D gene: .
J gene: TRBJ2-2
CDR3 length: 16
V gene: TRBV9

CDR3 DNA: TGTGCCATCAGTGAGGGGGGACTATACACAGATACGCAGTATTTT
CDR3 protein: CAISEGGLYTDTQYF
clone size: many
D gene: TRBD2
J gene: TRBJ2-3
CDR3 length: 15
V gene: TRBV10-3

CDR3 DNA: TGCGCCAGCAGCTTCCCAGGGGTTACCGGGGAGCTGTTTTTT
CDR3 protein: CASSFPGVTGELFF
clone size: many
D gene: .
J gene: TRBJ2-2
CDR3 length: 14
V gene: TRBV5-1

CDR3 DNA: TGTGCCACCAGTGAGGTCGGACAGGGAAGCACCGGGGAGCTGTTTTTT
CDR3 protein: CATSEVGQGSTGELFF
clone size: few
D gene: TRBD1
J gene: TRBJ2-2
CDR3 length: 16
V gene: TRBV24-1

CDR3 DNA: TGTGCCAGCAGCTTAGCGCTTGGGACTACAGCGGGCCATGAGCAGTTCTTC
CDR3 protein: CASSLALGTTAGHEQFF
clone size: .
D gene: TRBD2
J gene: TRBJ2-1
CDR3 length: 17
V gene: TRBV7-6

CDR3 DNA: TGTGCCACCAGCGGTGGTGTGGTAGCGCAAGAGACCCAGTACTTC
CDR3 protein: CATSGGVVAQETQYF
clone size: few
D gene: .
J gene: TRBJ2-5
CDR3 length: 15
V gene: TRBV15

CDR3 DNA: TGTGCCAGCTCACTTGGACAGCTCTATAGCAATCAGCCCCAGCATTTT
CDR3 protein: CASSLGQLYSNQPQHF
clone size: many
D gene: .
J gene: TRBJ1-5
CDR3 length: 16
V gene: TRBV18

CDR3 DNA: TGTGCCAGCGGACGTAGCGCTCGAGAGACCCAGTACTTC
CDR3 protein: CASGRSARETQYF
clone size: few
D gene: .
J gene: TRBJ2-5
CDR3 length: 13
V gene: TRBV28

CDR3 DNA: TGTGCCAGCAGCAGGGACTTCAACTCCTACGAGCAGTACTTC
CDR3 protein: CASSRDFNSYEQYF
clone size: .
D gene: .
J gene: TRBJ2-7
CDR3 length: 14
V gene: TRBV9

CDR3 DNA: TGCAGCGTTGAGGGCAGGGGCGTTGACGGGGAGCTGTTTTTT
CDR3 protein: CSVEGRGVDGELFF
clone size: few
D gene: .
J gene: TRBJ2-2
CDR3 length: 14
V gene: TRBV29-1

CDR3 DNA: TGTGCCAGCAGCGTAGCACTAGCGGGGAGCTCCTACAATGAGCAGTTCTTC
CDR3 protein: CASSVALAGSSYNEQFF
clone size: few
D gene: TRBD2
J gene: TRBJ2-1
CDR3 length: 17
V gene: TRBV9

CDR3 DNA: TGTGCCAGCAGCTTAGCGCTTGATTACGAGCAGTACTTC
CDR3 protein: CASSLALDYEQYF
clone size: .
D gene: .
J gene: TRBJ2-7
CDR3 length: 13
V gene: TRBV7-6

CDR3 DNA: TGTGCCAGCAGTTGGGAGACAGGCCGAAGGGCCAACGTCCTGACTTTC
CDR3 protein: CASSWETGRRANVLTF
clone size: .
D gene: .
J gene: TRBJ2-6
CDR3 length: 16
V gene: TRBV27

CDR3 DNA: TGCGCCAGCAGCTCGGGACAGGCGGAATACGAGCAGTACTTC
CDR3 protein: CASSSGQAEYEQYF
clone size: .
D gene: TRBD1
J gene: TRBJ2-7
CDR3 length: 14
V gene: TRBV5-1

CDR3 DNA: TGTGCCAGCAGCAACAACTGGGGCTCCGGGGAGCTGTTTTTT
CDR3 protein: CASSNNWGSGELFF
clone size: .
D gene: .
J gene: TRBJ2-2
CDR3 length: 14
V gene: TRBV21-1

CDR3 DNA: TGTGCCAGCAGCCAGGATGGAAGTTTGGGGCAGCCCCAGCATTTT
CDR3 protein: CASSQDGSLGQPQHF
clone size: many
D gene: .
J gene: TRBJ1-5
CDR3 length: 15
V gene: TRBV3-1

CDR3 DNA: TGTGCCAGCAGTTCCCACTGGGGCGACTATGGCTACACCTTC
CDR3 protein: CASSSHWGDYGYTF
clone size: .
D gene: .
J gene: TRBJ1-2
CDR3 length: 14
V gene: TRBV28

CDR3 DNA: TGCAGCGCCAATGACAGGCCGGCTAGCTCGCAGTTCTTC
CDR3 protein: CSANDRPASSQFF
clone size: many
D gene: .
J gene: TRBJ2-1
CDR3 length: 13
V gene: TRBV29-1

CDR3 DNA: TGTGCCATCAGTGAGCCGGACAGCCCGTCCTACGAGCAGTACTTC
CDR3 protein: CAISEPDSPSYEQYF
clone size: .
D gene: .
J gene: TRBJ2-7
CDR3 length: 15
V gene: TRBV10-3

CDR3 DNA: TGTGCCACCGGATACTACAGGGGTAATAATGGCTACACCTTC
CDR3 protein: CATGYYRGNNGYTF
clone size: many
D gene: TRBD1
J gene: TRBJ1-2
CDR3 length: 14
V gene: TRBV6-2/TRBV6-3

CDR3 DNA: TGTGCCAGCAGTTCCCCAGATACGCAGTATTTT
CDR3 protein: CASSSPDTQYF
clone size: few
D gene: .
J gene: TRBJ2-3
CDR3 length: 11
V gene: TRBV28

CDR3 DNA: TGTGCCAGCAGTTTAGGGGGTCCCTACGAGCAGTACTTC
CDR3 protein: CASSLGGPYEQYF
clone size: few
D gene: .
J gene: TRBJ2-7
CDR3 length: 13
V gene: TRBV28

CDR3 DNA: TGTGCCAGTACCCCAGGGGAGGCAACTAATGAAAAACTGTTTTTT
CDR3 protein: CASTPGEATNEKLFF
clone size: few
D gene: .
J gene: TRBJ1-4
CDR3 length: 15
V gene: TRBV19

CDR3 DNA: TGCAGCGTTTCCTCGACTAGCGGGGGACCTCTCACAGATACGCAGTATTTT
CDR3 protein: CSVSSTSGGPLTDTQYF
clone size: .
D gene: TRBD2
J gene: TRBJ2-3
CDR3 length: 17
V gene: TRBV29-1

CDR3 DNA: TGTGCCATCAGGGGGCCTATCTATGGCTACACCTTC
CDR3 protein: CAIRGPIYGYTF
clone size: .
D gene: .
J gene: TRBJ1-2
CDR3 length: 12
V gene: TRBV10-3

CDR3 DNA: TGTGCCAGCAGTCATAGTCGCGGGGGATGGTCACCCCTCCACTTT
CDR3 protein: CASSHSRGGWSPLHF
clone size: .
D gene: .
J gene: TRBJ1-6
CDR3 length: 15
V gene: TRBV11-2

CDR3 DNA: TGTGCCAGCAGTTACTCGAGAGGGCAGCCCCAGCATTTT
CDR3 protein: CASSYSRGQPQHF
clone size: .
D gene: .
J gene: TRBJ1-5
CDR3 length: 13
V gene: TRBV6-6

CDR3 DNA: TGTGCCAGCAGTTTGGGCAGTACTAGCACAGATACGCAGTATTTT
CDR3 protein: CASSLGSTSTDTQYF
clone size: many
D gene: .
J gene: TRBJ2-3
CDR3 length: 15
V gene: TRBV28

CDR3 DNA: TGCGCCAGCAGCCTCAAGGGGACGGAATATGGCTACACCTTC
CDR3 protein: CASSLKGTEYGYTF
clone size: .
D gene: .
J gene: TRBJ1-2
CDR3 length: 14
V gene: TRBV4-1

CDR3 DNA: TGTGCCAGCACCGGTGGGGAGAGTCCCGGGGAGCTGTTTTTT
CDR3 protein: CASTGGESPGELFF
clone size: .
D gene: .
J gene: TRBJ2-2
CDR3 length: 14
V gene: TRBV11-2

CDR3 DNA: TGTGCCAGCAGCGTAGTTAGCGGGGAACAGTACTTC
CDR3 protein: CASSVVSGEQYF
clone size: .
D gene: TRBD2
J gene: TRBJ2-7
CDR3 length: 12
V gene: TRBV9

CDR3 DNA: TGCAGCGTTGGTCGGACTACTTTCAATGAGCAGTTCTTC
CDR3 protein: CSVGRTTFNEQFF
clone size: many
D gene: .
J gene: TRBJ2-1
CDR3 length: 13
V gene: TRBV29-1